This T cell receptor (beta chain) was obtained from a study of CD8+ T cells in alopecia areata. Study information: Patients in the treated group were given tofacitinib by mouth, 5 to 10 mg twice a day.

This CDR3 has 13 amino acids. The germline gives CDR1 MNHEY, CDR2 SVGAGI. The junction had 3 bases not matched to a gene; V was cut back by 7 bases and J by 8 bases. Stated treatment: oral pan-JAK inhibitor, 5-10 mg twice daily. Alopecia areata patients provided lesional scalp punch biopsies and peripheral blood, both collected for the study. PBMC-derived CD4+ and CD8+ T cells were sorted. Reverse transcription of extracted RNA yielded cDNA, which provided the sequencing template. Generated by immunoSEQ multiplex PCR, the TCRdb table keeps only in-frame clones and is missing some. The sample records approximately 110,000 clones, 56% being singletons.

This clonotype was obtained from a human donor with alopecia areata. This chain joins TRBV6-5 and TRBJ1-4, with 11 bases lining up with TRBD1. The input for sequencing was CD4+ T cells sorted from blood, taken at week 24, from a patient treated with tofacitinib. The CDR3 is CASTRDRGEKLFF. Here the CDR3 DNA reads TGTGCCAGCACTCGGGACAGGGGGGAAAAACTGTTTTTT.